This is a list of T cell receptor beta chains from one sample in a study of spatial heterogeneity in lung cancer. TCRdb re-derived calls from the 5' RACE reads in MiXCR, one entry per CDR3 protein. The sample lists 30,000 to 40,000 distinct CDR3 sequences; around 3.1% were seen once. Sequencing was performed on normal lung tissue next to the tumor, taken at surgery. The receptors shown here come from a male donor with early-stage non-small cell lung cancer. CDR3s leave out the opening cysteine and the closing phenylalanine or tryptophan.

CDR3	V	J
ASSKTGFHEQY	TRBV6-2/TRBV6-3	TRBJ2-7
ASSLWQETQY	TRBV5-5	TRBJ2-5
ASSQEYRDSNEQF	TRBV4-2	TRBJ2-1
ASSPDRVGFSPLH	TRBV11-2	TRBJ1-6
ASRHYNQPQH	TRBV6-2/TRBV6-3	TRBJ1-5
ASSPAGGIAGEVEQF	TRBV18	TRBJ2-1
ASNRDSRLFEAF	TRBV6-2/TRBV6-3	TRBJ1-1
ASSLRAHRGIPLYEQY	TRBV12-3/TRBV12-4	TRBJ2-7
ASGGPNTDTQY	TRBV6-6	TRBJ2-3
ASSISGGARNTQY	TRBV12-3/TRBV12-4	TRBJ2-3
ASSLGQGHTGELF	TRBV7-2	TRBJ2-2